The 20 T cell receptor beta chains below were found in one sample sequenced in a study of cytomegalovirus exposure and HLA in healthy donors. PCR employed 60 Vbeta and 13 Jbeta primers. Here immunoSEQ multiplex PCR was the method, and the copy in TCRdb shows in-frame clones only, minus some. The specimen's table records 150,000 or so clones. Material for sequencing was PBMCs. Receptors originate from a woman between 18 and 29 years old in good health and CMV-seronegative.

This chain's CDR3 is CAWSVYAGGTNEQFF. The CDR3 DNA reads TGTGCCTGGAGTGTATATGCGGGAGGGACTAATGAGCAGTTCTTC. The rearrangement joins TRBV30 to TRBJ2-1; 9 nucleotides match TRBD2. Germline trimming cut 0 bases from V and 7 bases from J; bases unmatched to any gene: 7. The germline V gene encodes CDR1 GTSNPN and CDR2 SVGIG (reference sequence). This CDR3 contains 15 residues.

As DNA, the CDR3 is TGTGCCAGCAGCTCCAAACGAGGGGGCCTCGTCGGGGAGCTGTTTTTT. The encoded protein is CASSSKRGGLVGELFF. J is TRBJ2-2 and V is TRBV7-8; 7 positions agree with TRBD1. V gave up 4 bases and J gave up 7 bases; unmatched junction bases: 12. The CDR3 sequence is 16 residues long. Germline V CDR1 and CDR2: SGHVS, FQNEAQ.

The CDR3 region is CASSPRRAGYGYTF. DNA of the CDR3: TGTGCCAGCAGCCCCCGCAGGGCCGGCTATGGCTACACCTTC. The gene calls are TRBV27 and TRBJ1-2; TRBD1 might be the D (5 bases). V gave up 6 bases and J gave up 4 bases, with 15 bases separating them. The CDR3 is 14 amino acids. Looked up from germline, CDR1 is MNHEY and CDR2 is SMNVEV (reference sequence).

The chain has TRBV6-5 and TRBJ2-1, with D maybe TRBD2 (5 bases). The CDR3 sequence is 13 residues long. Germline lookup yields CDR1 MNHEY and CDR2 SVGAGI. V lost 0 bases and J 8 bases, leaving 8 bases between the germline ends. Here the CDR3 reads CASSYSTSDEQFF. CDR3 bases: TGTGCCAGCAGTTACTCTACTAGTGATGAGCAGTTCTTC.

V is TRBV7-2 and J is TRBJ2-7; TRBD2 matches at 12 bases. Germline trimming cut 5 bases from V and 0 bases from J; bases unmatched to any gene: 5. The germline V gene encodes CDR1 SGHTA and CDR2 FQGNSA. The CDR3 is 16 residues long. The CDR3 nucleotides read TGTGCCAGCAGCCGACGACTAGCGGGAGTCTCCTACGAGCAGTACTTC. Encoded protein: CASSRRLAGVSYEQYF.

The J gene is TRBJ1-3, the V gene TRBV2; tentative D call: TRBD1 (6 bases). V lost 6 bases and J lost 0, with 21 bases in between. Germline loops: CDR1 SNHLY, CDR2 FYNNEI. This CDR3 spans 18 amino acids. This chain's CDR3 is CASRNDIGQFNSGNTIYF. CDR3 sequence (DNA): TGTGCCAGCAGAAACGACATAGGACAGTTCAACTCTGGAAACACCATATATTTT.

V and J are TRBV28 and TRBJ1-1, with 8 bases aligning to TRBD1. The ends lost 5 bases at V and 4 bases at J; junction bases unmatched: 6. This CDR3 is built from 14 residues. Germline CDR1 is MDHEN and CDR2 is SYDVKM. The CDR3 is CASSRRTGPTEAFF. CDR3 nucleotides: TGTGCCAGCAGTCGACGGACAGGGCCCACTGAAGCTTTCTTT.

The J gene is TRBJ1-4, the V gene TRBV2, with no clear D. CDR1 and CDR2 from the germline V gene are SNHLY and FYNNEI. CDR3 length: 15 amino acids. V lost 5 bases and J 1 base, leaving 11 bases between the germline ends. CDR3 nucleotides: TGTGCCAGCAGTCTCCCCCCGGGAACTAATGAAAAACTGTTTTTT. It codes for CASSLPPGTNEKLFF.

The V gene is TRBV20-1, the J gene TRBJ1-1, with D perhaps TRBD1 (6 bases). Germline V gene data show CDR1 as DFQATT and CDR2 as SNEGSKA (reference sequence). This CDR3 region has 11 residues. CDR3 sequence (DNA): TGCAGCCAGGGGATGGGGATTGAAGCTTTCTTT. Amino acids: CSQGMGIEAFF.

The chain joins TRBV6-4 to TRBJ1-2, with TRBD1 matching over 10 bases. The V segment lost 6 bases and the J segment 8 bases; nucleotides outside the gene matches: 6. The germline CDR1 and CDR2 sequences are MRHNA and SNTAGT. This CDR3 is 13 amino acids long. The CDR3 nucleotides are TGTGCCAGCAGGGAACCGGGACAGGGGGGCTACACCTTC. Protein product: CASREPGQGGYTF.

J is TRBJ2-7 and V is TRBV6-1; possibly TRBD1 or TRBD2 for D (5 bases each). This CDR3 comprises 13 residues. V was cut by 4 bases and J by 7 bases, with 14 bases left in between. The germline V gene encodes CDR1 MNHNS and CDR2 SASEGT. The CDR3: CASSGLWDREQYV. CDR3 nucleotide sequence: TGTGCCAGCAGTGGGCTATGGGACCGGGAGCAGTACGTC.

The chain joins TRBV6-1 to TRBJ2-5, with TRBD2 matching over 11 bases. The CDR3 extends over 14 amino acids. Trimming at V came to 7 bases and at J to 5 bases, leaving 6 bases not matched to a gene. Germline CDR1 is MNHNS and CDR2 is SASEGT. The CDR3 DNA sequence: TGTGCCAGCAAACGGACTAGCGGGCCGGAGACCCAGTACTTC. It is translated as CASKRTSGPETQYF.

The J gene is TRBJ1-4, the V gene TRBV9; maybe TRBD1 (6 bases). The CDR3 covers 15 residues. Germline V gene sequence: CDR1 SGDLS, CDR2 YYNGEE. Trimming cost V 4 bases and J 7 bases, with 17 bases left between them. CDR3 coding DNA: TGTGCCAGCAGCCCGAGTCGGGGGGGCGGTGAAAAACTGTTTTTT. Protein product: CASSPSRGGGEKLFF.

The chain has TRBV5-4 and TRBJ2-7; the D is unclear. V was trimmed by 0 bases and J by 3 bases, leaving 7 bases between them. Germline V gene lookup returns CDR1 SGHNT and CDR2 YYREEE (reference sequence). The CDR3 spans 13 residues. DNA for the CDR3: TGTGCCAGCAGCTTGGGGCTTCACTACGAGCAGTACTTC. Protein sequence: CASSLGLHYEQYF.

The chain uses TRBV4-3 and TRBJ2-3; TRBD1 agrees at 10 bases. Germline values: CDR1 LGHNA, CDR2 YSLEER. The CDR3 is 16 amino acids. V was pared by 0 bases and J by 4 bases, with 4 bases of the junction left unmatched. CDR3 protein: CASSQETGGAADTQYF. CDR3 bases: TGCGCCAGCAGCCAAGAGACAGGGGGCGCGGCAGATACGCAGTATTTT.

The V call is TRBV6-5, the J call TRBJ1-1, with a possible D match to TRBD1 (5 bases). The CDR3 loop spans 14 amino acids. Trimming took off 2 bases at V and 1 base at J, with 8 bases between the two ends. Germline assignment: CDR1 MNHEY and CDR2 SVGAGI. CDR3 sequence reads: CASSYGQGNTEAFF. DNA of the CDR3: TGTGCCAGCAGTTACGGTCAGGGGAACACTGAAGCTTTCTTT.

The chain has TRBV27 and TRBJ2-5, with 8 bases identical to TRBD2. The J call is uncertain, as TRBJ2-7 better fits the DNA end. There are 13 residues in the CDR3. The germline CDR1 and CDR2 sequences are MNHEY and SMNVEV (reference sequence). The CDR3 sequence: CASRPGLGYEQYF. Here the CDR3 DNA reads TGTGCCAGCAGGCCGGGACTAGGCTACGAGCAGTACTTC.

The rearrangement uses TRBV6-1 and TRBJ2-7; D unclear. Trimming took 4 bases from V and 2 from J, leaving 9 bases between them. CDR3 length: 13 residues. CDR1 and CDR2 (germline): MNHNS, SASEGT. The CDR3 protein is CASSGDFAYEQYF. CDR3 in DNA: TGTGCCAGCAGTGGCGACTTCGCCTACGAGCAGTACTTC.

This chain joins TRBV6-5 and TRBJ2-2, with no clear D. The germline V and J ends were trimmed by 8 bases and 5 bases, with 12 bases remaining between them. The germline V gene encodes CDR1 MNHEY and CDR2 SVGAGI. This CDR3 contains 13 residues. The CDR3 region is CASSLTRTGELFF. CDR3 nucleotides: TGTGCCAGCTCATTGACCAGGACCGGGGAGCTGTTTTTT.

The gene calls are TRBV4-3 and TRBJ2-5; D perhaps matches TRBD2 (6 bases). V was shortened by 3 bases and J by 2 bases, with 19 bases between the two germline ends. CDR1 and CDR2 (germline): LGHNA, YSLEER. The CDR3 sequence is 17 residues long. DNA of the CDR3: TGCGCCAGCAGCCAGGGGACTCGGGGCGACACTCAAGAGACCCAGTACTTC. Translation gives CASSQGTRGDTQETQYF.